Listed here is a single TCR beta chain. The data were taken from a study of T cell responses to AZD1222 COVID-19 vaccine. Sequenced by immunoSEQ multiplex PCR; TCRdb stores in-frame clones only, minus some. The repertoire includes about 180,000 clones, around 90% of them detected once, and about 8% sits in the top ten. This TCR derives from an adult in good health. Sequencing was performed on peripheral blood, taken on day 0 of AZD1222 vaccination.

CDR3 region: CASRMTPSPLHF. The CDR3 DNA reads TGTGCCAGTCGGATGACTCCTTCACCCCTCCACTTT. The chain employs TRBV2 and TRBJ1-6; D is unclear. This CDR3 is built from 12 residues. Germline V lookup: CDR1 SNHLY, CDR2 FYNNEI. Trimming cost V 9 bases and J 9 bases, with 12 bases left between them. The full variable domain, with the rest looked up from reference TRBV2 and TRBJ1-6, is EPEVTQTPSHQVTQMGQEVILRCVPISNHLYFYWYRQILGQKVEFLVSFYNNEISEKSEIFDDQFSVERPDGSNFTLKIRSTKLEDSAMYFCASRMTPSPLHFGNGTRLTVT.